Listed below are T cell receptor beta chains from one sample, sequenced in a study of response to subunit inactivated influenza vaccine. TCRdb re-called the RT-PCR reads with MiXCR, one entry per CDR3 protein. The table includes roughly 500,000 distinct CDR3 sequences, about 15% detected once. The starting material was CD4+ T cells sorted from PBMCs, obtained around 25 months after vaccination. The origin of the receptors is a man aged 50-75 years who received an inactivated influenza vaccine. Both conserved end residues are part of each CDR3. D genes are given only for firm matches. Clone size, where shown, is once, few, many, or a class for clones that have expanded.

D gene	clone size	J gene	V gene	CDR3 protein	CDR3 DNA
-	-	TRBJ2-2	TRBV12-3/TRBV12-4	CASSLGGSNGELFF	TGTGCCAGCAGTTTAGGAGGGAGTAACGGGGAGCTGTTTTTT
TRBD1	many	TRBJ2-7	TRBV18	CASSPGTGGTYEQYF	TGTGCCAGCAGTCCTGGGACAGGGGGCACCTACGAGCAGTACTTC
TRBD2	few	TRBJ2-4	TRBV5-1	CASSLGRGLAGGSRNIQYF	TGCGCCAGCAGCTTGGGGCGCGGACTAGCGGGGGGTTCGAGGAACATTCAGTACTTC
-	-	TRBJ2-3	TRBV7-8	CASSGTGAQPDTQYF	TGTGCCAGCAGCGGCACGGGAGCTCAACCAGATACGCAGTATTTT
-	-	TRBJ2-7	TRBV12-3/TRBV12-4	CASSFLRQPIPTEQYF	TGTGCCAGCAGCTTCCTGCGGCAGCCTATACCTACGGAGCAGTACTTC
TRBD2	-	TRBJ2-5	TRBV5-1	CASRRSGSQETQYF	TGCGCCAGCAGACGGAGCGGGAGTCAAGAGACCCAGTACTTC
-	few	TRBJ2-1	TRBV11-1	CASSPGLRGFLSSSYNEQFF	TGTGCCAGCAGCCCTGGACTACGCGGTTTTTTATCTAGCTCCTACAATGAGCAGTTCTTC
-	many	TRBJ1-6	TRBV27	CASSLFGAGSSPLHF	TGTGCCAGCTCTCTTTTCGGCGCAGGGTCTTCACCCCTCCACTTT
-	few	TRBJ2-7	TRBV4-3	CASSQDRWTAYEQYF	TGCGCCAGCAGCCAAGATCGGTGGACAGCCTACGAGCAGTACTTC
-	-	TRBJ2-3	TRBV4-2	CASSQDLPGWGTETQYF	TGTGCCAGCAGCCAAGATTTGCCGGGGTGGGGCACAGAGACGCAGTATTTT
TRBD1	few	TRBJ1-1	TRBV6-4	CASSRQGLSEAFF	TGTGCCAGCAGCCGACAGGGTTTAAGTGAAGCTTTCTTT
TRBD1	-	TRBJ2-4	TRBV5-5	CASRQQGETVAKNIQYF	TGTGCCAGCAGGCAGCAGGGGGAAACCGTAGCCAAAAACATTCAGTACTTC
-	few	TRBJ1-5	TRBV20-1	CSARLGGRNNQPQHF	TGCAGTGCTAGGTTAGGCGGGAGGAACAATCAGCCCCAGCATTTT
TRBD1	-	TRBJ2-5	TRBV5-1	CASSPAGDRGETQYF	TGCGCCAGCAGCCCGGCGGGGGACAGGGGAGAGACCCAGTACTTC
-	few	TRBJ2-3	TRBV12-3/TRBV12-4	CASLDPPDTQYF	TGTGCCAGCCTCGACCCCCCAGATACGCAGTATTTT
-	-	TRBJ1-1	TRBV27	CASSLWAGKTTEAFF	TGTGCCAGCAGTTTATGGGCAGGGAAGACCACTGAAGCTTTCTTT
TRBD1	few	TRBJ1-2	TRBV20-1	CSAQQGFGYTF	TGCAGTGCCCAACAGGGGTTTGGCTACACCTTC
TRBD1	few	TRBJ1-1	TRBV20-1	CSAFRGTGNTEAFF	TGCAGTGCCTTTAGGGGGACAGGGAACACTGAAGCTTTCTTT
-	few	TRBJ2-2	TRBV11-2	CASSLDRGNGELFF	TGTGCCAGCAGCTTAGATAGAGGAAACGGGGAGCTGTTTTTT
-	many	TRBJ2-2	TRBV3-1	CASRYGSSNTGELFF	TGTGCCAGCAGGTACGGGAGTTCGAACACCGGGGAGCTGTTTTTT
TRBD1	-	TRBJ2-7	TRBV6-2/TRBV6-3	CASSFPRTGIYEQYF	TGTGCCAGCAGTTTTCCCCGGACAGGGATCTACGAGCAGTACTTC
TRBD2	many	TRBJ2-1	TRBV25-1	CASSDSGGLYNEQFF	TGTGCCAGCAGTGATTCGGGGGGGCTTTACAATGAGCAGTTCTTC
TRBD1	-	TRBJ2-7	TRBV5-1	CASSRDTGGNEQYF	TGCGCCAGCAGCAGAGACACAGGGGGGAACGAGCAGTACTTC
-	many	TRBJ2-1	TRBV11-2	CASSQEAAGQYNEQFF	TGTGCCAGCAGCCAGGAGGCGGCGGGACAGTACAATGAGCAGTTCTTC
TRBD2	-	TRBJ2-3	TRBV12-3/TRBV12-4	CASSLGASGTTDTQYF	TGTGCCAGCAGTTTAGGGGCTAGCGGCACCACAGATACGCAGTATTTT
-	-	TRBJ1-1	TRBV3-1	CASSPGQFMNTEAFF	TGTGCCAGCAGCCCCGGACAGTTCATGAACACTGAAGCTTTCTTT
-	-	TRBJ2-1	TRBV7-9	CASSLGGSGATREQFF	TGTGCCAGCAGCTTAGGGGGGTCTGGAGCTACTCGCGAGCAGTTCTTC
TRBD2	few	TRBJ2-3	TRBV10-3	CAITRLAGSDTQYF	TGTGCCATCACCAGACTAGCGGGCTCAGATACGCAGTATTTT
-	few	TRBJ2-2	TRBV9	CASSPRGDANTGELFF	TGTGCCAGCAGCCCGAGGGGTGACGCGAACACCGGGGAGCTGTTTTTT
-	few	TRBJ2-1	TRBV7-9	CASSTGTTQNEQFF	TGTGCCAGCAGCACCGGGACAACACAAAATGAGCAGTTCTTC
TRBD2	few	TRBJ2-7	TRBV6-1	CASSGGTSYYEQYF	TGTGCCAGCAGTGGCGGGACTAGCTACTACGAGCAGTACTTC
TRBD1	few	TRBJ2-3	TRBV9	CASSGAATGGGVDTQYF	TGTGCCAGCAGCGGGGCCGCGACAGGGGGCGGAGTAGATACGCAGTATTTT
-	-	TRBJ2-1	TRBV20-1	CSARVGGNDDEQFF	TGCAGTGCTAGAGTTGGGGGGAACGACGATGAGCAGTTCTTC
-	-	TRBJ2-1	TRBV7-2	CASSLRQVLNEQFF	TGTGCCAGCAGCTTAAGACAGGTCCTGAATGAGCAGTTCTTC
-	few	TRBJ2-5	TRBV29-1	CSVPGGRSTKETQYF	TGCAGCGTTCCCGGTGGACGGTCAACAAAAGAGACCCAGTACTTC
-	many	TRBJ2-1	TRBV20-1	CSARVPSSYNEQFF	TGCAGTGCTAGAGTACCGAGCTCCTACAATGAGCAGTTCTTC
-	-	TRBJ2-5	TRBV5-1	CASSSSRETQYF	TGCGCCAGCAGCTCCAGTAGAGAGACCCAGTACTTC
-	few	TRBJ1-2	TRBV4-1	CASSQNAGPNYGYTF	TGCGCCAGCAGCCAAAACGCAGGCCCAAACTATGGCTACACCTTC
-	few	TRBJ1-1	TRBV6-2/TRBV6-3	CASSPFSGWNTEAFF	TGTGCCAGCAGTCCATTTTCAGGTTGGAACACTGAAGCTTTCTTT
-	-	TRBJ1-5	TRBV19	CASSIFGGPFGQPQHF	TGTGCCAGTAGTATCTTTGGGGGGCCCTTCGGGCAGCCCCAGCATTTT
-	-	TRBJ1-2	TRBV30	CAWSVGPHPTNGYTF	TGTGCCTGGAGTGTAGGACCGCATCCAACCAATGGCTACACCTTC
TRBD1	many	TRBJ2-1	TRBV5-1	CASSFQGVDFNEQFF	TGCGCCAGCAGCTTCCAGGGGGTGGACTTCAATGAGCAGTTCTTC
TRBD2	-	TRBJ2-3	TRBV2	CASSALAGTDTQYF	TGTGCCAGCAGTGCACTAGCGGGCACAGATACGCAGTATTTT
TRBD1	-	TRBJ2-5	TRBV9	CASSVGDRAKETQYF	TGTGCCAGCAGCGTAGGGGACAGGGCCAAAGAGACCCAGTACTTC
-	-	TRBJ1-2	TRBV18	CASSWESYGYTF	TGTGCCAGCTCATGGGAGAGCTATGGCTACACCTTC
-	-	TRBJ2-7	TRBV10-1	CASSEDGSSSHEQYF	TGCGCCAGCAGTGAGGATGGTAGTTCTTCCCACGAGCAGTACTTC
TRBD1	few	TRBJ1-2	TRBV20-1	CSASPGQGRSYNYGYTF	TGCAGTGCTAGCCCCGGACAGGGCCGCTCTTATAACTATGGCTACACCTTC
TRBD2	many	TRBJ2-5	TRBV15	CATSLGGVKEETQYF	TGTGCCACCAGCCTTGGGGGGGTCAAGGAAGAGACCCAGTACTTC
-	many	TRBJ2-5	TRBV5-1	CASSLTFQETQYF	TGCGCCAGCAGCTTGACTTTTCAAGAGACCCAGTACTTC
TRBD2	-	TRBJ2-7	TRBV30	CAWNSAGEYEQYF	TGTGCCTGGAATTCGGCGGGGGAATACGAGCAGTACTTC
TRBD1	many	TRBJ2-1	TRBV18	CASSPIRGQEYNEQFF	TGTGCCAGCTCACCAATCCGGGGACAGGAGTACAATGAGCAGTTCTTC
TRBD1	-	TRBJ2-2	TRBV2	CASSRGPGTGELFF	TGTGCCAGCAGTAGGGGGCCGGGGACCGGGGAGCTGTTTTTT
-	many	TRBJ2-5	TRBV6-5	CASSYYGGQETQYF	TGTGCCAGCAGTTACTACGGGGGTCAAGAGACCCAGTACTTC
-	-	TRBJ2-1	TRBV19	CASSIARVNEQFF	TGTGCCAGTAGTATAGCGCGGGTTAATGAGCAGTTCTTC
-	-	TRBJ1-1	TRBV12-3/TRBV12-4	CASSLTGPGREAFF	TGTGCCAGCAGTCTGACAGGCCCCGGCCGGGAAGCTTTCTTT
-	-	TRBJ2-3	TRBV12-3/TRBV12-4	CASSHTRLGTGGGTQYF	TGTGCCAGCAGTCACACCCGATTGGGGACAGGCGGGGGTACGCAGTATTTT
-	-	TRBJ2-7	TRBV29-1	CSVSQGEAYEQYF	TGCAGCGTCTCTCAGGGGGAGGCCTACGAGCAGTACTTC
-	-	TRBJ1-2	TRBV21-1	CASSKDEGNYGYTF	TGTGCCAGCAGCAAAGATGAGGGGAACTATGGCTACACCTTC
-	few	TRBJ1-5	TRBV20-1	CSVRDLQGSQPQHF	TGCAGTGTTCGGGATCTTCAGGGTAGCCAGCCCCAGCATTTT
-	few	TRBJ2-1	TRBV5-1	CASSPAPLYNEQFF	TGCGCCAGCAGCCCGGCCCCGCTCTACAATGAGCAGTTCTTC